This TCR beta chain originates from a study of T cell responses to AZD1222 COVID-19 vaccine. Study-wide findings and caveats: Unmutated variant regions reportedly attract nearly half of all spike-specific TCRs. Baseline testing showed seropositivity in only 5 or 6 AZD1222 recipients. Regions 160-218 and 743-854 dominated among vaccine-associated CD4 TCRs spanning spike.

This CDR3 region has 17 residues. V was clipped by 3 bases and J by 3 bases, with 17 bases between them. Germline V gives CDR1 LGHDT, CDR2 YNNKEL (reference sequence). Regarding this clone: What it binds is unknown.

Method: immunoSEQ multiplex PCR; TCRdb's copy keeps in-frame clones and lacks some. The sample has about 150,000 clones; more than 90% are singletons. V usage is TRBV3-1 (or the pseudogene TRBV3-2) and J usage is TRBJ2-2, with D possibly TRBD2 on 5 matching bases. Sample: peripheral blood, taken 28 days after the second AZD1222 dose. This TCR was recovered from an adult who received the AZD1222 COVID-19 vaccine. The CDR3 DNA reads TGTGCCAGCAGCCATGCCGAGTCAGCGGAGTACACCGGGGAGCTGTTTTTT. This encodes CASSHAESAEYTGELFF.